This entry lists 26 T cell receptor beta chains sequenced from one sample in a study of CD8 T cells in Susac syndrome. The authors reverse transcribed roughly 0.5 to 1 ug RNA with random hexamers. Via MiXCR, TCRdb re-called the immunoSEQ multiplex PCR reads, giving one row per CDR3 protein. This table has hundreds of thousands of distinct CDR3 sequences, about 85% appearing once. Sequenced sample: CD8+ T cells from PBMCs. All receptors come from a human donor with multiple sclerosis.

The chain combines TRBV11-2 with TRBJ2-7; TRBD1 might be the D (5 bases). This CDR3 has 17 residues. The V end lost 5 bases, the J end lost 5 bases, and 25 bases lay between the germline ends. CDR1 is SGHAT, CDR2 FQNNGV, per germline. The CDR3 sequence: CASSHRGLDGPLNEQYF. As DNA, the CDR3 is TGTGCCAGCAGCCATAGGGGTTTGGACGGTCCCCTGAACGAGCAGTACTTC.

The rearrangement links TRBV29-1 to TRBJ2-5; 8 nucleotides align to TRBD2. The germline V gene has CDR1 SQVTM and CDR2 ANQGSEA. CDR3 length: 13 amino acids. Trimming removed 5 bases from V and 2 bases from J; junction bases left unmatched: 4. The CDR3 protein is CSVTSGPQETQYF. CDR3 nucleotide sequence: TGCAGCGTTACTAGCGGACCACAAGAGACCCAGTACTTC.

This chain uses TRBV6-1 with TRBJ2-7; tentatively, D is TRBD2 (6 bases). This CDR3 spans 12 amino acids. Trimming cost V 7 bases and J 2 bases, with 9 bases left between them. Germline CDR1 reads MNHNS; CDR2 reads SASEGT. The CDR3 coding sequence is TGTGCCAGCACCGGGGAGGCCTACGAGCAGTACTTC. Protein product: CASTGEAYEQYF.

The rearrangement uses TRBV3-1 and TRBJ2-5, with a possible D match to TRBD2 (5 bases). CDR1 and CDR2 (germline): LGHDT, YNNKEL (reference sequence). The V end lost 1 base, the J end lost 5 bases, and 20 bases lay between the germline ends. This CDR3 is 17 amino acids long. The CDR3 sequence is CASSQGREGSWVETQYF. CDR3 DNA: TGTGCCAGCAGCCAAGGTCGGGAAGGATCCTGGGTCGAGACCCAGTACTTC.

J is TRBJ2-7 and V is TRBV30, with D possibly being TRBD1 (6 bases). The germline gives CDR1 GTSNPN, CDR2 SVGIG (reference sequence). V gave up 5 bases and J gave up 0 bases, with 11 bases separating them. The CDR3 is 13 amino acids. The CDR3: CAWDPGHSYEQYF. CDR3 nucleotide sequence: TGTGCCTGGGATCCGGGACACTCCTACGAGCAGTACTTC.

This chain connects TRBV20-1 to TRBJ2-1; 8 bases are a match to TRBD2. The germline CDR1 and CDR2 sequences are DFQATT and SNEGSKA (reference sequence). V lost 1 base and J lost 2; bases outside the gene matches: 7. The CDR3 is 16 amino acids. The CDR3 coding sequence is TGCAGTGCTAGAGTAGGGATTAGCGGGACCTACAATGAGCAGTTCTTC. Its protein product is CSARVGISGTYNEQFF.

The chain uses TRBV13 and TRBJ2-3, with D unclear. Deletions cut 3 bases from V and 2 bases from J, with 6 bases between. Germline V CDR1 and CDR2: PRHDT, FYEKMQ (reference sequence). The CDR3 is 13 amino acids. CDR3 protein: CASSLRSTDTQYF. CDR3 bases: TGTGCCAGCAGCTTGCGGTCCACAGATACGCAGTATTTT.

This clonotype has only a few counts. This rearrangement joins TRBV30 to TRBJ2-7; D may be TRBD2 (6 bases). Germline loops: CDR1 GTSNPN, CDR2 SVGIG (reference sequence). V was clipped by 0 bases and J by 1 base, with 10 bases between them. This CDR3 is built from 14 residues. Written as DNA, the CDR3 is TGTGCCTGGAGTGTCATGGGGGGTTCCTACGAGCAGTACTTC. Residues: CAWSVMGGSYEQYF.

This chain connects TRBV29-1 to TRBJ1-1; TRBD1 matches at 10 bases. The CDR3 is made up of 14 amino acids. From germline, CDR1 is SQVTM and CDR2 ANQGSEA. Trimming removed 8 bases from V and 1 base from J; junction bases left unmatched: 7. The CDR3 DNA reads as TGCAGCATTGGGACAGGGGAGCCGAACACTGAAGCTTTCTTT. It codes for CSIGTGEPNTEAFF.

The rearrangement links TRBV27 to TRBJ1-4; 12 bases fit TRBD1. V was clipped by 0 bases and J by 6 bases; unmatched bases: 2. Germline assignment: CDR1 MNHEY and CDR2 SMNVEV (reference sequence). The CDR3 totals 16 residues. The CDR3 nucleotides read TGTGCCAGCAGTTTATCGGGACAGGGGGCATATGAAAAACTGTTTTTT. It encodes CASSLSGQGAYEKLFF.

The genes are TRBV5-1 and TRBJ1-2; 7 bases line up with TRBD1. Germline assignment: CDR1 SGHRS and CDR2 YFSETQ. With V trimmed by 1 base and J by 8 bases, 14 bases remained unmatched. The CDR3 runs to 16 residues. In DNA, the CDR3 is TGCGCCAGCAGCTTGTCTAGAGGGGGACAGACAAACGGCTACACCTTC. As protein: CASSLSRGGQTNGYTF.

The V call is TRBV4-1, the J call TRBJ2-1; D gene ambiguous. Trimming took 1 base from V and 9 from J, leaving 7 bases between them. Germline lookup yields CDR1 MGHRA and CDR2 YSYEKL. The CDR3 has 12 amino acids. CDR3 bases: TGCGCCAGCAGCCAAGTAAGGACTGAGCAGTTCTTC. Protein sequence: CASSQVRTEQFF.

CDR3 amino acids: CASSPTDASRNTEAFF. As DNA, the CDR3 is TGCGCCAGCAGCCCTACAGACGCGAGCAGGAACACTGAAGCTTTCTTT. The J gene is TRBJ1-1, the V gene TRBV4-1; no clear D. Germline V gene lookup returns CDR1 MGHRA and CDR2 YSYEKL. The germline V and J ends were trimmed by 4 bases and 1 base, with 16 bases remaining between them. The CDR3 sequence is 16 residues long.

This chain uses TRBV27 with TRBJ2-1, with D uncertain. CDR3 size: 14 residues. V was cut by 5 bases and J by 4 bases, with 12 bases left in between. Germline CDR1 and CDR2: MNHEY and SMNVEV (reference sequence). CDR3 sequence (DNA): TGTGCCAGCAGTCCATGGGTGCTATACAATGAGCAGTTCTTC. It codes for CASSPWVLYNEQFF.

The gene calls are TRBV5-6 and TRBJ1-2; the D gene is possibly TRBD1 (6 bases). The CDR3 consists of 14 residues. In germline, CDR1 is SGHDT, CDR2 YYEEEE. V lost 6 bases, J lost 4 bases, and 16 bases lay in between. The DNA for the CDR3 is TGTGCCAGCACGTTACAGGGATCGGGCTATGGCTACACCTTC. This codes for CASTLQGSGYGYTF.

For the CDR3, the DNA is TGTGCCAGCAGTTACACCGGACAGGGGCTGGTCCAGCATTTT. Protein sequence: CASSYTGQGLVQHF. The rearrangement joins TRBV6-2 or TRBV6-3 to TRBJ1-5; 9 bases are shared with TRBD1. Losses at the gene ends were 2 bases for V and 12 bases for J; bases not matched to a gene: 8. CDR3 length equals 14 residues. From germline, CDR1 is MNHEY and CDR2 SVGEGT.

This chain links TRBV29-1 with TRBJ2-2; 9 nucleotides align to TRBD1. The CDR3 covers 16 residues. V lost 0 bases and J lost 1; bases outside the gene matches: 3. Per germline, CDR1 SQVTM and CDR2 ANQGSEA. The CDR3 region has the DNA TGCAGCGTTGAAGATCTGACAGGGGGGAACACCGGGGAGCTGTTTTTT. Residues: CSVEDLTGGNTGELFF.

The V gene is TRBV29-1, the J gene TRBJ2-3; D gene uncertain. With 2 bases removed from V and 6 bases from J, the gap between germline ends came to 12 bases. This CDR3 comprises 13 residues. Germline CDR1 is SQVTM and CDR2 is ANQGSEA. The CDR3 nucleotides read TGCAGCGTTGAACACCCAAATAGGGATACGCAGTATTTT. Translation: CSVEHPNRDTQYF.

This chain uses TRBV20-1 with TRBJ2-7; D is perhaps TRBD1 (5 bases). The CDR3 runs 15 residues. V was cut by 0 bases and J by 2 bases, with 14 bases left in between. Germline V lookup: CDR1 DFQATT, CDR2 SNEGSKA (reference sequence). In nucleotides, the CDR3 is TGCAGTGCTAGAGATAGTACAGGCGTTACCTACGAGCAGTACTTC. It encodes CSARDSTGVTYEQYF.

This clonotype appeared a few times. V usage is TRBV6-1 and J usage is TRBJ1-6; TRBD1 is a possible D gene (5 bases). This CDR3 is 14 amino acids long. Trimming pared 6 bases from V and 7 bases from J, leaving 13 bases between. From germline, CDR1 is MNHNS and CDR2 SASEGT. As DNA, the CDR3 is TGTGCCAGCAGACAGGAAAGCGAGAATTCACCCCTCCACTTT. Translated: CASRQESENSPLHF.

The rearrangement uses TRBV11-2 and TRBJ1-2; D call uncertain. The CDR3 has 13 residues. CDR1 SGHAT and CDR2 FQNNGV come from the germline V gene. V was pared by 5 bases and J by 8 bases, with 15 bases between. The CDR3 sequence is CASSPWLKPGYTF. Here the CDR3 DNA reads TGTGCCAGCAGCCCCTGGCTCAAACCGGGCTACACCTTC.

This chain uses TRBV29-1 with TRBJ2-2; D not certain. Germline V lookup: CDR1 SQVTM, CDR2 ANQGSEA. V was cut by 4 bases and J by 1 base, with 7 bases left in between. This CDR3 has 13 residues. Written as DNA, the CDR3 is TGCAGCGTTGTAAAGGTGAACACCGGGGAGCTGTTTTTT. Translated, it gives CSVVKVNTGELFF.

The rearrangement joins TRBV7-8 to TRBJ2-7; TRBD1 matches 7 bases. Germline lookup yields CDR1 SGHVS and CDR2 FQNEAQ. J was trimmed by 0 bases and V by 2 bases; bases with no gene match: 4. CDR3 size: 15 residues. The CDR3 sequence is CASSLWAGGSYEQYF. CDR3 DNA sequence: TGTGCCAGCAGCTTATGGGCAGGGGGCTCCTACGAGCAGTACTTC.

The rearrangement links TRBV27 to TRBJ1-1; D gene ambiguous. Trimming removed 1 base at V and 0 bases at J, with 3 bases between. CDR3 size: 13 residues. Germline loops: CDR1 MNHEY, CDR2 SMNVEV (reference sequence). In DNA, the CDR3 is TGTGCCAGCAGTTTATACGTGAACACTGAAGCTTTCTTT. Protein: CASSLYVNTEAFF.

V is TRBV12-5 and J is TRBJ2-1; D gene uncertain. V lost 6 bases, J lost 7 bases, and 16 bases lay in between. CDR3 length equals 14 residues. Germline assignment: CDR1 LGHNT and CDR2 FRNRAP. The DNA of the CDR3 is TGTGCTAGTGGGGTCCCCACCCCGGAAAATGAGCAGTTCTTC. Its translation: CASGVPTPENEQFF.

This chain uses TRBV29-1 with TRBJ2-2, with unresolved D. The CDR3 runs to 15 residues. V shed 1 base and J shed 5 bases, with 14 bases lying between them. Germline CDR1 reads SQVTM; CDR2 reads ANQGSEA. DNA of the CDR3: TGCAGCGTTGAAGTTAGCACTTCTGGGACCGGGGAGCTGTTTTTT. As protein: CSVEVSTSGTGELFF.